These 5 T cell receptor beta chains were all obtained from the same sample, sequenced in a study of T cells in Graves' hyperthyroidism and ophthalmopathy. Amplified TCR beta CDR3 regions derived from RNA transcripts. Initially, a first-round RT-PCR of the TCR CDR3 employed the HTBI primer set. Using its own MiXCR run on the multiplex PCR reads, TCRdb lists one record per CDR3 protein. The sample carries around 380,000 distinct CDR3 sequences, roughly 12% recorded once. The sample was blood. All receptors come from a young man with Graves' hyperthyroidism that later progressed to Graves' ophthalmopathy.

This clonotype was seen more than once but under ten times. V is TRBV9 and J is TRBJ1-4; 7 bases fit TRBD1. Germline lookup yields CDR1 SGDLS and CDR2 YYNGEE. The V segment lost 2 bases and the J segment 6 bases; nucleotides outside the gene matches: 4. The CDR3 sequence is 14 residues long. The CDR3 nucleotides read TGTGCCAGCAGCGTCAGGGGGGGTGATGAAAAACTGTTTTTT. Amino acid sequence: CASSVRGGDEKLFF.

This clonotype was detected ten times or more. The chain is built from TRBV7-9 and TRBJ1-5, with 9 bases fitting TRBD1. The germline V gene encodes CDR1 SEHNR and CDR2 FQNEAQ (reference sequence). The CDR3 loop spans 14 amino acids. With V trimmed by 5 bases and J by 4 bases, 3 bases remained unmatched. The CDR3 nucleotides read TGTGCCAGCAGCCTAGGGACAGGGAATCAGCCCCAGCATTTT. This sequence encodes CASSLGTGNQPQHF.

At least ten counts were recorded for this clonotype. The V call is TRBV28, the J call TRBJ1-5, with 7 positions matching TRBD1. The germline CDR1 and CDR2 sequences are MDHEN and SYDVKM. This CDR3 comprises 15 residues. V shed 6 bases and J 6 bases; nucleotides not matched to a gene: 11. Written as DNA, the CDR3 is TGTGCCAGCAGCCCTGACAGGGAGGGGGGTCAGCCCCAGCATTTT. It encodes CASSPDREGGQPQHF.

The rearrangement links TRBV11-3 to TRBJ2-5; D gene ambiguous. The CDR3 is 14 residues long. Germline assignment: CDR1 SGHNT and CDR2 YENEEA. The V and J ends lost 1 base and 5 bases respectively, with 11 bases between them. CDR3 sequence reads: CASSLVGSGETQYF. The DNA of the CDR3 is TGTGCCAGCAGCTTAGTAGGGTCCGGCGAGACCCAGTACTTC.

This clonotype was detected many times. V gene TRBV20-1 combines with J gene TRBJ2-7; TRBD2 matches at 7 bases. The J segment lost 1 base and the V segment lost 2 bases, leaving 5 bases of the junction unmatched. Germline-derived CDR1 and CDR2 are DFQATT and SNEGSKA (reference sequence). The CDR3 has 14 amino acids. CDR3 bases: TGCAGTGCTAGATGGGAGGGAACTTCCTACGAGCAGTACTTC. This gives the protein CSARWEGTSYEQYF.